Below are 10 T cell receptor beta chains sequenced from a single sample in a study of blood T cell repertoires in COVID-19. The assay was immunoSEQ multiplex PCR, and TCRdb's table has in-frame clones only and misses some. The data contain some 62,000 clones, 65% to 85% of them singletons. Sequencing input: peripheral blood. These receptors were obtained from a woman of 80 years or more with active or convalescent COVID-19.

On this clone itself: This CDR3 is also generated by other DNA sequences in the sample. The chain employs TRBV3-1 (or the pseudogene TRBV3-2) and TRBJ2-7, with 7 bases aligning to TRBD2. The CDR3 sequence is 14 residues long. With V trimmed by 1 base and J by 0 bases, 0 bases remained unmatched. From germline, CDR1 is LGHDT and CDR2 YNNKEL (reference sequence). The CDR3 nucleotides read TGTGCCAGCAGCCAAGTAGCGGGCTCCTACGAGCAGTACTTC. This translates into CASSQVAGSYEQYF.

The gene calls are TRBV5-1 and TRBJ1-6, with 7 bases lining up with TRBD1. CDR3 length: 15 amino acids. Germline loops: CDR1 SGHRS, CDR2 YFSETQ. V trimming: 0 bases; J trimming: 5 bases; junction bases outside the gene matches: 2. The CDR3: CASSLGGGHNSPLHF. In DNA, the CDR3 is TGCGCCAGCAGCTTGGGAGGGGGCCATAATTCACCCCTCCACTTT.

The J gene is TRBJ1-4, the V gene TRBV5-1; D is possibly TRBD1 (6 bases). Germline V gene sequence: CDR1 SGHRS, CDR2 YFSETQ. Trimming took off 4 bases at V and 8 bases at J, with 15 bases between the two ends. This CDR3 region has 14 residues. The CDR3 region has the DNA TGCGCCAGCAGCCCCGGGGACATTTACGAAAAACTGTTTTTT. Translation: CASSPGDIYEKLFF.

The V gene is TRBV9, the J gene TRBJ2-5; 12 bases are shared with TRBD2. V gave up 4 bases and J gave up 1 base; unmatched junction bases: 5. The CDR3 is made up of 16 amino acids. Germline V gene sequence: CDR1 SGDLS, CDR2 YYNGEE. This chain's CDR3 is CASSRQTSGGQETQYF. The CDR3 bases are TGTGCCAGCAGCCGCCAGACTAGCGGGGGCCAAGAGACCCAGTACTTC.

This clone has ten or more counts. V gene TRBV19 combines with J gene TRBJ2-7; 8 nucleotides align to TRBD1. The CDR3 is made up of 16 amino acids. With V trimmed by 5 bases and J by 3 bases, 12 bases remained unmatched. Germline lookup yields CDR1 LNHDA and CDR2 SQIVND (reference sequence). The CDR3 DNA sequence: TGTGCCAGTAGTGCCCTCCGGACAGGGAAAGGCTACGAGCAGTACTTC. This translates into CASSALRTGKGYEQYF.

The V call is TRBV5-8, the J call TRBJ1-3; the D gene is possibly TRBD1 (6 bases). The CDR3 extends over 15 amino acids. V was cut by 5 bases and J by 1 base, with 13 bases left in between. Germline CDR1 SGHTS, CDR2 YDEGEE. The CDR3 sequence is CASSRTGISGNTIYF. The CDR3 bases are TGTGCCAGCAGTCGTACAGGGATTTCTGGAAACACCATATATTTT.

The chain is built from TRBV6-1 and TRBJ1-6; 7 nucleotides agree with TRBD1. The germline gives CDR1 MNHNS, CDR2 SASEGT. Losses at the gene ends were 5 bases for V and 7 bases for J; bases not matched to a gene: 8. The CDR3 runs 15 residues. This chain's CDR3 is CASSQGVAENSPLHF. CDR3 coding DNA: TGTGCCAGCAGTCAGGGGGTCGCGGAAAATTCACCCCTCCACTTT.

The genes are TRBV19 and TRBJ1-1, with D perhaps TRBD1 (6 bases). Trimming left V 2 bases short and J 0 bases short, with 13 bases between. CDR3 length: 16 amino acids. Germline V lookup: CDR1 LNHDA, CDR2 SQIVND (reference sequence). As DNA, the CDR3 is TGTGCCAGTAGTATACGGGGGGCAGCCCTGAACACTGAAGCTTTCTTT. Encoded protein: CASSIRGAALNTEAFF.

V gene TRBV11-3 combines with J gene TRBJ2-2; unclear D gene. CDR3 size: 14 residues. With 2 bases removed from V and 7 bases from J, the gap between germline ends came to 11 bases. Germline V gene data show CDR1 as SGHNT and CDR2 as YENEEA. The CDR3 is CASSLRGSVGELFF. CDR3 nucleotide sequence: TGTGCCAGCAGCTTACGAGGTTCGGTCGGGGAGCTGTTTTTT. The whole variable domain, remainder taken from reference TRBV11-3 and TRBJ2-2, is EAGVVQSPRYKIIEKKQPVAFWCNPISGHNTLYWYLQNLGQGPELLIRYENEEAVDDSQLPKDRFSAERLKGVDSTLKIQPAELGDSAVYLCASSLRGSVGELFFGEGSRLTVL.

The CDR3, as DNA: TGTGCCAGCAGTTTAACTAGCGGTGGAGGGGGTACGCAGTATTTT. It yields the protein CASSLTSGGGGTQYF. The chain joins TRBV28 to TRBJ2-3; 8 positions match TRBD2. J gave up 8 bases and V 2 bases, and 9 bases lay outside the gene matches. Per the germline V gene, CDR1 is MDHEN and CDR2 is SYDVKM. The CDR3 is made up of 15 amino acids.